The clone carrying this T cell receptor beta chain was detected ten times or more. The antigen remains undetermined. The J segment lost 6 bases and the V segment lost 4 bases, leaving 9 bases of the junction unmatched. Per germline, CDR1 KGHDR and CDR2 SFDVKD. CDR3 length: 15 amino acids. These data are taken from a study of CD8 T cells in ankylosing spondylitis. Study-wide results and limits: According to the report, clones linked to the disease were significantly enriched in matched synovial fluid samples taken from ankylosing spondylitis patients.

TCRdb analysed the 5' RACE reads with MiXCR anew, one entry per CDR3 protein. The sample has about 140,000 distinct CDR3 sequences, approximately 9.2% seen once. V gene TRBV24-1 combines with J gene TRBJ2-7, with TRBD1 matching over 9 bases. Material for sequencing was synovial fluid, either unsorted or a sorted T cell fraction (not recorded which). The source is a male donor with ankylosing spondylitis. The DNA of the CDR3 is TGTGCCACCAGTGACCCCGGACAGGGGAATAGCGAGCAGTACTTC. It encodes CATSDPGQGNSEQYF.